Included here is one T cell receptor beta chain sequence, with context. Which antigen it targets is not known. Base qualities are not provided; no much larger clone lies one nucleotide away. Ficoll-Paque density gradient centrifugation was the method used to isolate PBMCs. Sequenced on an Illumina NovaSeq 6000. Using 5'RACE with constant-segment primers, TCRalpha and TCRbeta cDNA libraries were constructed, with sample barcodes and unique molecular identifiers added in the process. RNA was extracted from every sample with Trizol reagent. The libraries were amplified in two PCR steps, and the second step added a second sample barcode and Illumina TruSeq adapters. Sequencing of libraries was performed on an Illumina NovaSeq with 2 x 150 bp paired-end reads. For the original study's pipeline: The reads were demultiplexed and collapsed into UMI-guided consensus sequences using migec v1.2.7. Using mixcr v2.1.11, UMI consensuses were aligned to TRA and TRB V and J templates and then assembled into clonotypes. A clonotype was counted as expanded or contracted only if both edgeR and NoisET called the change significant, with noise models trained on biological replicates. For edgeR calls, the thresholds were a false discovery rate-adjusted p below 0.01 and a log2 fold-change of 1. As an exploratory analysis of dynamics, max-normalized trajectories of the 1000 most abundant clonotypes were examined with PCA combined with hierarchical clustering. The CD4 or CD8 phenotype of responding clones was assigned using the separately sequenced CD4+ and CD8+ repertoires. In-frame beta chains were kept once TCRdb had trimmed the public reads at Q25 with fastp and called clones with MiXCR. Rows matching on CDR3 protein sequence are summarized as one entry with the most common DNA and genes. These V and J calls derive from TCRdb rather than the authors' analysis. The sample table shows tens of thousands of distinct CDR3 sequences, and approximately 16% are seen once. Around two fifths of the sample is in the top ten clones.

The data were taken from a study of T-cell memory formation after mild COVID-19 (dated by TCRdb to 2020 to 2023). Study-level background: TCR sequence clusters from the two donors were found to be largely donor specific. T-cell clones expanding and contracting after mild COVID-19 in a couple of donors were tracked by longitudinal TCRalpha and TCRbeta repertoire sequencing. Two young, previously healthy adult volunteers made up the cohort, one male and one female.

Beyond this particular receptor, the publication reports: Clones contracting from day 15 to 85 had balanced CD4/CD8 phenotypes, while a second wave expanding from day 15 to 37 was biased towards CD4+. Contracting CD4+ clones turned up mainly in the CM and EM memory subsets, whereas EMRA was where CD8+ clones were enriched. Some responding clones were detected in pre-infection memory, which suggested that pre-existing cross-reactive memory T cells had joined the SARS-CoV-2 response. Only a couple of mild cases were covered in the study, and larger cohorts including severe cases with pre-infection samples were considered necessary. Whether the second-wave clones peaking on day 37 were SARS-CoV-2 specific was not confirmed.

The CDR3 has 15 amino acids, counting the end cysteine and phenylalanine. The CDR3 DNA has 45 bases and is translated from base 1. CDR1 and CDR2 (SGDLS, YYNGEE) derive from the germline V gene. At the junction V is shortened by 3 bases and J by 5 bases, with 17 bases in between. The sequence derives from a man aged 18 to 29 who had mild COVID-19 (a few samples of this study predate the infection). The sample titles of this study are shuffled in the database, so cell type and time point are left out; the donor was told from shared clones. Specimen: PBMCs or a T cell subset sorted from them (not recorded which). The sequence joins TRBV9 to TRBJ2-5; the D region is possibly TRBD1 or TRBD2, each matching across 7 bases. The DNA reads TGTGCCAGCAGCGGGGAGGGACAGTGGATGGAGACCCAGTACTTC. This encodes CASSGEGQWMETQYF.